Here is one T cell receptor (beta chain) with its context. Its cognate antigen is unknown. This sample is drawn from a study of cytomegalovirus exposure and HLA in healthy donors. Study-wide results and limits: Among the most significant clusters, several appeared linked to common viral pathogens in a later analysis.

The V gene lost 4 bases and the J gene lost 6 bases, with 14 bases spanning the gap. There are 14 residues in the CDR3. Germline CDR1 and CDR2: SGHRS and YFSETQ. The PCR employed 60 Vbeta primers together with 13 Jbeta primers. The protocol was immunoSEQ multiplex PCR, while the TCRdb copy is restricted to in-frame clones and leaves out a portion. The table has over 150,000 clones, about four fifths seen once. V is TRBV5-1 and J is TRBJ1-5; tentative D call: TRBD1 (6 bases). The clonotype was recovered from a woman in her forties or fifties in good health and CMV-seronegative. Sequencing used PBMCs. The CDR3: CASSPVGGPQPQHF. CDR3 in DNA: TGCGCCAGCAGCCCGGTGGGGGGGCCTCAGCCCCAGCATTTT.